Listed below are T cell receptor beta chains from one sample, sequenced in a study of blood T cell repertoires in COVID-19. Profiling relied on immunoSEQ multiplex PCR, and the TCRdb table lists in-frame clones only, not all of them. The sample consists of 250,000 or so clones, 85% to 95% of them appearing once. Sequences were obtained from peripheral blood. These receptors originate from a man younger than 40 with COVID-19, enrolled during active disease. Both conserved end residues are part of each CDR3. A D gene is named only where the DNA matches it firmly. Clone size is not always given. Where it is, it says once, few, many or a class for expanded clones.

D | J | V | length | size | CDR3 | DNA
- | TRBJ2-7 | TRBV7-9 | 13 | - | CASSLVSSYEQYF | TGTGCCAGCAGCTTAGTCTCGTCCTACGAGCAGTACTTC
TRBD1 | TRBJ2-7 | TRBV3-1/TRBV3-2 | 14 | - | CASSQGRGPYEQYF | TGTGCCAGCAGCCAGGGCAGGGGGCCCTACGAGCAGTACTTC
TRBD2 | TRBJ2-5 | TRBV9 | 15 | - | CASSVGRREGETQYF | TGTGCCAGCAGCGTAGGGCGTAGGGAGGGTGAGACCCAGTACTTC
- | TRBJ1-5 | TRBV9 | 15 | once | CASSVEGEGNQPQHF | TGTGCCAGCAGCGTAGAAGGGGAAGGCAATCAGCCCCAGCATTTT
- | TRBJ2-7 | TRBV5-1 | 14 | - | CASSLEQKSSEQYF | TGCGCCAGCAGCTTGGAACAGAAGAGCTCCGAGCAGTACTTC
- | TRBJ2-2 | TRBV10-3 | 15 | few | CAISVAGANTGELFF | TGTGCCATCAGTGTCGCCGGGGCGAACACCGGGGAGCTGTTTTTT
TRBD1 | TRBJ1-5 | TRBV11-2 | 14 | - | CASSPGTANQPQHF | TGTGCCAGCAGCCCAGGGACAGCTAATCAGCCCCAGCATTTT
TRBD2 | TRBJ2-7 | TRBV7-9 | 14 | few | CASSSGTNNYEQYF | TGTGCCAGCAGCTCCGGGACTAACAACTACGAGCAGTACTTC
TRBD2 | TRBJ2-1 | TRBV5-1 | 17 | once | CASSLGLAGGYSNEQFF | TGCGCCAGCAGCTTGGGACTAGCGGGGGGGTACTCCAATGAGCAGTTCTTC
- | TRBJ2-1 | TRBV12-3/TRBV12-4 | 11 | once | CASSFDRWQFF | TGTGCCAGCAGTTTTGACAGATGGCAGTTCTTC
- | TRBJ1-5 | TRBV19 | 14 | - | CASSQGWSNQPQHF | TGTGCCAGTAGTCAGGGATGGAGCAATCAGCCCCAGCATTTT
TRBD1 | TRBJ1-2 | TRBV25-1 | 17 | - | CASSAGDSRTKLDGYTF | TGTGCCAGCAGTGCCGGGGACAGCCGAACCAAACTTGATGGCTACACCTTC
TRBD1 | TRBJ1-1 | TRBV7-9 | 16 | - | CASSTTGGEANTEAFF | TGTGCCAGCAGCACAACAGGGGGCGAAGCGAACACTGAAGCTTTCTTT
- | TRBJ2-5 | TRBV28 | 17 | - | CASSSRSNPETQETQYF | TGTGCCAGCAGTTCCCGCTCCAACCCGGAGACCCAAGAGACCCAGTACTTC
- | TRBJ1-5 | TRBV30 | 14 | - | CACQTGGVRQPQHF | TGTGCCTGCCAAACGGGAGGGGTGAGACAGCCCCAGCATTTT
TRBD1 | TRBJ1-5 | TRBV19 | 14 | - | CACRDRVSNQPQHF | TGTGCCTGCAGGGACAGGGTCAGCAATCAGCCCCAGCATTTT
TRBD1 | TRBJ1-1 | TRBV5-6 | 13 | - | CASSRRDRGAAFF | TGTGCCAGCAGCCGCCGGGACAGGGGCGCAGCTTTCTTT
TRBD2 | TRBJ2-3 | TRBV5-1 | 16 | - | CASRQLTSGGADTQYF | TGCGCCAGCAGGCAATTGACTAGCGGGGGGGCCGATACGCAGTATTTT
TRBD2 | TRBJ2-5 | TRBV2 | 15 | - | CASNLLAGTQETQYF | TGTGCCAGCAACCTACTAGCGGGGACTCAAGAGACCCAGTACTTC
- | TRBJ1-5 | TRBV30 | 14 | - | CAWSGQAINQPQHF | TGTGCCTGGAGTGGACAGGCTATTAATCAGCCCCAGCATTTT
- | TRBJ2-7 | TRBV5-1 | 13 | - | CASRRGDIVEQYF | TGCGCCAGCAGGCGAGGGGACATAGTGGAGCAGTACTTC
- | TRBJ1-2 | TRBV6-5 | 12 | - | CASNPRAGGYTF | TGTGCCAGCAACCCTAGGGCAGGGGGCTACACCTTC
TRBD1 | TRBJ1-2 | TRBV6-6 | 15 | - | CASSVTGGSLSGYTF | TGTGCCAGCAGTGTGACAGGGGGCTCCCTATCGGGCTACACCTTC
TRBD1 | TRBJ1-4 | TRBV18 | 14 | - | CASTGQGVEEKLFF | TGTGCCAGCACGGGACAGGGCGTGGAAGAAAAACTGTTTTTT
TRBD1 | TRBJ1-1 | TRBV11-2 | 14 | - | CASGDRGSVTEAFF | TGTGCCAGCGGGGACAGGGGGTCGGTCACTGAAGCTTTCTTT
TRBD1 | TRBJ1-2 | TRBV5-1 | 18 | - | CASSLGVTGVRANYGYTF | TGCGCCAGCAGCTTGGGAGTGACAGGGGTTCGGGCTAACTATGGCTACACCTTC
- | TRBJ1-1 | TRBV13 | 13 | - | CASSQGIGTEAFF | TGTGCCAGCAGTCAGGGTATCGGGACTGAAGCTTTCTTT
- | TRBJ1-4 | TRBV18 | 15 | - | CASSRPTETNEKLFF | TGTGCCAGCTCACGTCCGACAGAGACTAATGAAAAACTGTTTTTT
- | TRBJ1-2 | TRBV2 | 12 | - | CASHRASYGYTF | TGTGCCAGCCACAGGGCCTCCTATGGCTACACCTTC
- | TRBJ2-2 | TRBV6-5 | 14 | - | CASRRDTSTGELFF | TGTGCCAGCAGAAGGGACACCAGCACCGGGGAGCTGTTTTTT
TRBD1 | TRBJ2-1 | TRBV18 | 12 | - | CASSLDREEQFF | TGTGCCAGCTCACTCGACAGGGAGGAGCAGTTCTTC